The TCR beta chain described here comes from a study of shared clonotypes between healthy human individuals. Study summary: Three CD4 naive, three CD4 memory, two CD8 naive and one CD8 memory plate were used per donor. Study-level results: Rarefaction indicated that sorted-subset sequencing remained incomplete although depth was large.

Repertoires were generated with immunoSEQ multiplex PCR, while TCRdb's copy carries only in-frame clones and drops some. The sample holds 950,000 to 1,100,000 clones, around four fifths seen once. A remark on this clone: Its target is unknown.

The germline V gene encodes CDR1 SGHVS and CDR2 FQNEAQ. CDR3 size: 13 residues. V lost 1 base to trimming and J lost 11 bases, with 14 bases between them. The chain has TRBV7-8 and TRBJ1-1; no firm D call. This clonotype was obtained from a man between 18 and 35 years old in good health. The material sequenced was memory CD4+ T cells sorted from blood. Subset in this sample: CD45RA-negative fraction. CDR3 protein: CASSLVGAPGAFF. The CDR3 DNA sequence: TGTGCCAGCAGCTTAGTAGGCGCCCCGGGGGCTTTCTTT.